A single sample gave rise to the 3 T cell receptor beta chains below, sequenced in a study of OX40 agonist ivuxolimab in advanced cancers. Profiled with immunoSEQ multiplex PCR; TCRdb holds only in-frame clones, not every one. The sample lists 78,000 or so clones; about nine tenths were seen once. The specimen was CD4+ or CD8+ T cells sorted from blood, collected in a trial of the OX40 agonist ivuxolimab. The receptors were gathered from an adult with an advanced solid tumor such as melanoma, head and neck, liver or kidney cancer.

The chain recombines TRBV11-1 with TRBJ2-7, with 7 bases identical to TRBD2. The V gene end was trimmed by 5 bases and the J gene end by 1 base; junction bases not matched to a gene: 8. The CDR3 is 15 amino acids. Germline CDR1 and CDR2: SGHAT and FQDESV (reference sequence). The CDR3 reads CASSRSQAGSYEQYF. DNA of the CDR3: TGTGCCAGCAGCCGAAGTCAAGCGGGGTCCTACGAGCAGTACTTC.

The J gene is TRBJ2-2, the V gene TRBV5-1; a possible D gene is TRBD1 (6 bases). This CDR3 region has 14 residues. Germline assignment: CDR1 SGHRS and CDR2 YFSETQ. Trimming shortened V by 4 bases and J by 0 bases, and 7 bases separated the two germline ends. CDR3 coding DNA: TGCGCCAGCAGCCGGACAGCGAACACCGGGGAGCTGTTTTTT. Translating it yields CASSRTANTGELFF.

This clone has a single count. The V gene is TRBV28, the J gene TRBJ2-2; D remains ambiguous. Germline lookup yields CDR1 MDHEN and CDR2 SYDVKM. V was cut by 3 bases and J by 7 bases, with 6 bases left in between. CDR3 length equals 12 residues. The CDR3 region has the DNA TGTGCCAGCAGTTTTCGCCGCGGGGAGCTGTTTTTT. Amino acids: CASSFRRGELFF.